This T cell receptor beta chain derives from a study of beta chain features in type 1 diabetes. Regarding the study as a whole: Researchers reported that naive, central memory and Treg TCRB repertoires appeared more similar in patients than in healthy donors. In all four CD4+ subsets, TCRB CDR3 length was significantly, moderately reduced in type 1 diabetes.

In germline, CDR1 is SGHAT, CDR2 FQNNGV. This CDR3 spans 14 amino acids. V was clipped by 1 base and J by 6 bases; unmatched bases: 2. As every portion of the isolated RNA was reverse transcribed, the sequencing read expressed TCRB transcripts. Data came from immunoSEQ multiplex PCR; TCRdb stores just in-frame clones and leaves some out. The table records almost 350,000 clones, 8% of them present only once. Markers CD45RO/CCR7/CD25/CD127/CD95/CD27 served to sort CD4+ naive, central memory, regulatory and stem cell-like memory cells. Each sorted population was over 98% pure. This clone was observed at least ten times. The antigen is undetermined. This same CDR3 is encoded by further DNA sequences in the sample.

The sequence came from a woman aged 18-29 years in good health. Sequencing was performed on central memory CD4+ T cells from blood. The chain recombines TRBV11-2 with TRBJ2-1, with 8 positions matching TRBD2. Written as DNA, the CDR3 is TGTGCCAGCAGCTTAGGGACTAGCAGCAATGAGCAGTTCTTC. Amino acids: CASSLGTSSNEQFF.